The present TCR beta chain was sequenced within a study of OX40 agonist ivuxolimab in advanced cancers. Germline CDR1 and CDR2: GTSNPN and SVGIG (reference sequence). The CDR3 totals 14 residues. V shed 2 bases, J shed 3 bases, and the junction held 6 bases outside the gene matches. Points on this clone: As yet, its antigen is unknown.

General study results and limits: In the expanded peripheral T cells, antigen specificity was never determined.

TCRdb keeps only in-frame clones here, not all; method: immunoSEQ multiplex PCR. This sample has some 140,000 clones; just over 90% occur once, and the top ten carry about 1%. The chain joins TRBV30 to TRBJ1-2, with 7 bases that match TRBD1. The specimen comprised CD4+ or CD8+ T cells sorted from blood, sampled in a trial of the OX40 agonist ivuxolimab. This sequence originates from an adult with an advanced solid tumor such as melanoma, head and neck, liver or kidney cancer. CDR3 region: CAWSSGQTDYGYTF. The CDR3, as DNA: TGTGCCTGGAGTTCGGGACAGACCGACTATGGCTACACCTTC.